Listed here are 16 T cell receptor beta chains from one sample, sequenced in a study of cytomegalovirus exposure and HLA in healthy donors. This PCR relied on a set of 60 Vbeta primers and 13 Jbeta primers. Clones were read by immunoSEQ multiplex PCR, and TCRdb kept only the in-frame ones, dropping some. The profile shows fewer than 150,000 clones, about four fifths of them singletons. The material sequenced was PBMCs. Receptors originate from a male donor in good health and CMV-seronegative.

This clone was detected only a few times. This rearrangement joins TRBV27 to TRBJ2-1, with D possibly matching TRBD2 (7 bases). From germline, CDR1 is MNHEY and CDR2 SMNVEV (reference sequence). V lost 3 bases and J 3 bases, leaving 15 bases between the germline ends. The CDR3 is 16 residues long. The CDR3 nucleotides read TGTGCCAGCAGTTTGGGGGCTAGCGGCATCTACAATGAGCAGTTCTTC. Its translation: CASSLGASGIYNEQFF.

This clone was found a few times. The J gene is TRBJ1-1, the V gene TRBV6-5, with 10 bases matching TRBD1. CDR1 MNHEY and CDR2 SVGAGI come from the germline V gene. The CDR3 runs to 13 residues. After removal of 5 bases from V and 9 bases from J, the junction contained 6 bases not matched to a gene. CDR3 amino acids: CASSRSDRGKAFF. The CDR3 DNA follows: TGTGCCAGCAGTCGCTCGGACAGGGGGAAAGCTTTCTTT.

V usage is TRBV18 and J usage is TRBJ2-5, with a tentative D call TRBD1 (5 bases). CDR3 length: 14 amino acids. Trimming took 0 bases from V and 5 from J, leaving 10 bases between them. Germline CDR1 and CDR2: KGHSH and LQKENI. For the CDR3, the DNA is TGTGCCAGCTCACCACCTAGCAGGGCGGAGACCCAGTACTTC. Translated: CASSPPSRAETQYF.

This clone was observed a handful of times. This rearrangement joins TRBV6-6 to TRBJ1-5, with 7 bases matching TRBD1. The germline CDR1 and CDR2 sequences are MNHNY and SVGAGI (reference sequence). This CDR3 comprises 13 residues. The V segment lost 6 bases and the J segment 4 bases; nucleotides outside the gene matches: 3. The CDR3 region is CASSVTGNQPQHF. CDR3 nucleotides: TGTGCCAGCAGCGTGACAGGGAATCAGCCCCAGCATTTT.

V gene TRBV7-9 combines with J gene TRBJ2-3; no clear D gene. V shed 5 bases and J shed 2 bases, with 2 bases lying between them. The V gene's germline CDR1 is SEHNR and CDR2 FQNEAQ (reference sequence). The CDR3 runs to 11 residues. The CDR3: CASSHTDTQYF. The CDR3 DNA is TGTGCCAGCAGCCACACAGATACGCAGTATTTT. Together with reference TRBV7-9 and TRBJ2-3, the CDR3 gives the full variable domain: DTGVSQNPRHKITKRGQNVTFRCDPISEHNRLYWYRQTLGQGPEFLTYFQNEAQLEKSRLLSDRFSAERPKGSFSTLEIQRTEQGDSAMYLCASSHTDTQYFGPGTRLTVL.

The chain links TRBV4-1 to TRBJ2-2; no clear D. V was cut by 0 bases and J by 4 bases, with 6 bases left in between. Germline V gene lookup returns CDR1 MGHRA and CDR2 YSYEKL. The CDR3 is made up of 14 amino acids. DNA for the CDR3: TGCGCCAGCAGCCAAGAATCAGTCACCGGGGAGCTGTTTTTT. It specifies CASSQESVTGELFF.

This clone was seen a few times. The V and J genes are TRBV4-3 and TRBJ2-1, with a weak D call TRBD1 (6 bases). The V end lost 2 bases, the J end lost 10 bases, and 15 bases lay between the germline ends. Germline assignment: CDR1 LGHNA and CDR2 YSLEER. This CDR3 comprises 14 residues. Here the CDR3 reads CASSQKTGSWEQFF. The CDR3, as DNA: TGCGCCAGCAGCCAAAAAACAGGGTCATGGGAGCAGTTCTTC.

The chain links TRBV7-8 to TRBJ2-7; TRBD2 matches 10 bases. There are 18 residues in the CDR3. Germline CDR1 and CDR2: SGHVS and FQNEAQ. V lost 0 bases to trimming and J lost 6 bases; unmatched junction nucleotides: 14. In nucleotides, the CDR3 is TGTGCCAGCAGCTTAGCCGTAGCGGGAGGTTTCCTTCCTGGCGAGCAGTACTTC. Its translation is CASSLAVAGGFLPGEQYF.

This chain connects TRBV4-2 to TRBJ2-1; 8 nucleotides line up with TRBD2. This CDR3 contains 18 residues. The V gene's germline CDR1 is LGHNA and CDR2 YNFKEQ. V gave up 1 base and J gave up 3 bases; unmatched junction bases: 11. As DNA, the CDR3 is TGTGCCAGCAGCCAAGCTACTAGCGGCCCTATAATCTACAATGAGCAGTTCTTC. It is translated as CASSQATSGPIIYNEQFF.

The J gene is TRBJ2-7, the V gene TRBV4-2; the match to TRBD2 covers 12 bases. J gave up 6 bases and V 5 bases, and 5 bases lay outside the gene matches. This CDR3 has 14 residues. Germline lookup yields CDR1 LGHNA and CDR2 YNFKEQ. The CDR3, as DNA: TGTGCCAGCAGCGCCCGACTAGCGGGAGTCGAGCAGTACTTC. Amino acids: CASSARLAGVEQYF.

The chain joins TRBV9 to TRBJ2-4; 9 bases map to TRBD1. CDR1 and CDR2 (germline): SGDLS, YYNGEE. This CDR3 is built from 15 residues. V gave up 0 bases and J gave up 6 bases; unmatched junction bases: 4. The CDR3 sequence: CASSVEGQGGNIQYF. CDR3 bases: TGTGCCAGCAGCGTAGAGGGACAGGGAGGAAACATTCAGTACTTC.

The V and J genes are TRBV27 and TRBJ2-1; 10 bases are shared with TRBD2. The CDR3 sequence is 15 residues long. The V gene's germline CDR1 is MNHEY and CDR2 SMNVEV (reference sequence). V gave up 6 bases and J gave up 8 bases; unmatched junction bases: 10. CDR3 in DNA: TGTGCCAGCAGATCTTTCCTAGCGGGAGAGTATGAGCAGTTCTTC. Translating gives CASRSFLAGEYEQFF.

This clone was counted between two and nine times. The DNA of the CDR3 is TGTGCCTGGAGCCCCCAAAACTCCTACGAGCAGTACTTC. Residues: CAWSPQNSYEQYF. The V call is TRBV30, the J call TRBJ2-7; D not certain. CDR1 is GTSNPN and CDR2 is SVGIG in the germline V gene (reference sequence). The CDR3 runs to 13 residues. V lost 3 bases to trimming and J lost 0 bases, with 9 bases between them.

This clone has a handful of counts. This chain connects TRBV2 to TRBJ1-1; a weak D match, TRBD1 (6 bases). Germline CDR1 is SNHLY and CDR2 is FYNNEI. This CDR3 region has 15 residues. The V end lost 4 bases, the J end lost 1 base, and 13 bases lay between the germline ends. This CDR3 is CASSGLQGQNTEAFF. CDR3 DNA: TGTGCCAGCAGTGGGCTACAGGGCCAGAACACTGAAGCTTTCTTT.

This chain links TRBV5-6 with TRBJ2-5; 8 bases fit TRBD2. This CDR3 has 17 residues. The V gene end was trimmed by 0 bases and the J gene end by 3 bases; junction bases not matched to a gene: 10. Per the germline V gene, CDR1 is SGHDT and CDR2 is YYEEEE. For the CDR3, the DNA is TGTGCCAGCAGCTTGGTGACCGAGATCGGGAGGGAAGAGACCCAGTACTTC. Its translation is CASSLVTEIGREETQYF.

This clone was recorded a few times. At one of its ends the junction is not consistent with the germline gene, which may arise from a read error. The J gene is TRBJ2-3, the V gene TRBV4-3; 8 bases line up with TRBD2. The CDR3 covers 14 residues. Germline V lookup: CDR1 LGHNA, CDR2 YSLEER. CDR3 sequence reads: CATSGGTRLDTQYF. Here the CDR3 DNA reads TGCGCCACCAGCGGCGGGACTAGACTAGATACGCAGTATTTT.